Shown below are 7 T cell receptor beta chains from a single sample sequenced in a study of tumor T cells in aggressive B-cell lymphoma. Data came from immunoSEQ multiplex PCR; TCRdb stores just in-frame clones and leaves some out. The sample lists 8,400 or so clones; around 83% were seen once. The sequencing sample was made of tumor tissue. These receptors were collected from an adult with diffuse large B cell lymphoma.

CDR3 sequence (DNA): TGTGCCAGCACCCCGCCGGGTCAGCCCCAGCATTTT. Translated: CASTPPGQPQHF. V and J are TRBV28 and TRBJ1-5; D is undetermined. Germline loops: CDR1 MDHEN, CDR2 SYDVKM. This CDR3 has 12 residues. Trimming cost V 7 bases and J 6 bases, with 10 bases left between them.

The chain joins TRBV28 to TRBJ1-4; 8 bases map to TRBD1. Germline loops: CDR1 MDHEN, CDR2 SYDVKM. The V and J ends lost 4 bases and 6 bases, in that order; junction bases with no gene match: 13. The CDR3 sequence is 17 residues long. The CDR3, as DNA: TGTGCCAGCAGTTCAGGACAGGGAGAGGGGGGGGATGAAAAACTGTTTTTT. Protein: CASSSGQGEGGDEKLFF.

This chain connects TRBV2 to TRBJ2-1; D uncertain. V lost 2 bases and J 12 bases, leaving 20 bases between the germline ends. Germline values: CDR1 SNHLY, CDR2 FYNNEI. This CDR3 region has 15 residues. DNA of the CDR3: TGTGCCAGCAGTGAACCCCTAAGCACTTACAGTGGGCAGTTCTTC. It is translated as CASSEPLSTYSGQFF.

This rearrangement joins TRBV6-6 to TRBJ2-2, with TRBD1 identical over 8 bases. CDR1 MNHNY and CDR2 SVGAGI come from the germline V gene (reference sequence). CDR3 length equals 14 residues. Germline trimming cut 7 bases from V and 5 bases from J; bases unmatched to any gene: 6. The CDR3 DNA reads TGTGCCAGCACCGAGAGACAGGGGACCGGGGAGCTGTTTTTT. Its protein product is CASTERQGTGELFF.

The CDR3 coding sequence is TGTGCCAGCAGCTGGCAGGGGGCTCGGAAGACCCAGTACTTC. Protein product: CASSWQGARKTQYF. This chain links TRBV7-2 with TRBJ2-5; 8 bases agree with TRBD1. Germline V CDR1 and CDR2: SGHTA, FQGNSA. After removal of 4 bases from V and 6 bases from J, the junction contained 7 bases not matched to a gene. The CDR3 has 14 residues.

The chain recombines TRBV15 with TRBJ2-3; 11 bases align to TRBD2. Germline loops: CDR1 LNHNV, CDR2 YYDKDF (reference sequence). The CDR3 sequence is 17 residues long. The V segment lost 0 bases and the J segment 3 bases; nucleotides outside the gene matches: 5. The CDR3 spells CATSRDRSGRATDTQYF. The CDR3 DNA reads TGTGCCACCAGCAGAGATCGTAGCGGGAGGGCGACAGATACGCAGTATTTT. The full variable domain, rest sourced from reference TRBV15 and TRBJ2-3, is DAMVIQNPRYQVTQFGKPVTLSCSQTLNHNVMYWYQQKSSQAPKLLFHYYDKDFNNEADTPDNFQSRRPNTSFCFLDIRSPGLGDTAMYLCATSRDRSGRATDTQYFGPGTRLTVL.

The rearrangement joins TRBV7-2 to TRBJ1-5, with 8 bases aligning to TRBD1. V trimming: 6 bases; J trimming: 0 bases; junction bases outside the gene matches: 13. This CDR3 is 18 amino acids long. Germline CDR1 SGHTA, CDR2 FQGNSA. The CDR3 region is CASSLVGTGLYSNQPQHF. CDR3 sequence (DNA): TGTGCCAGCAGTTTGGTCGGGACAGGCCTCTATAGCAATCAGCCCCAGCATTTT.